These T cell receptor beta chains were read from a single sample in a study. TCRdb redid the calling of the RT-PCR reads with MiXCR, one entry per CDR3 protein. Found here are about 700,000 distinct CDR3 sequences, approximately 15% of them singletons; the top ten hold 3% to 4.5%. Specimen: memory CD4+ T cells from blood. All receptors derive from a female donor in good health, serving as a healthy control. Both conserved end residues are part of each CDR3. Each record gives: clone size, V gene, J gene, D gene, CDR3 protein, CDR3 DNA. A D gene is named only where the DNA matches it firmly. The size field is filled for only some rows; it gives once, few, many or a size class.

>.|TRBV20-1|TRBJ1-6|.
CSAKQETGNNSPLHF
TGCAGTGCTAAACAAGAAACAGGGAATAATTCACCCCTCCACTTT
>.|TRBV3-1|TRBJ2-1|TRBD2
CASSQADLAGAFF
TGTGCCAGCAGCCAAGCGGATCTAGCGGGGGCGTTCTTC
>.|TRBV7-2|TRBJ2-5|.
CASSLFEGYETQYF
TGTGCCAGCAGCTTATTTGAAGGGTACGAGACCCAGTACTTC
>.|TRBV6-6|TRBJ2-7|TRBD1
CASSQDRAQYF
TGTGCCAGCAGTCAAGACAGGGCGCAGTACTTC
>few|TRBV6-2/TRBV6-3|TRBJ2-7|.
CASSYPPGDPSYEQYF
TGTGCCAGCAGTTACCCCCCAGGGGACCCCTCCTACGAGCAGTACTTC
>few|TRBV7-9|TRBJ1-1|.
CASIPGGVNTEAFF
TGTGCCAGCATCCCCGGTGGGGTGAACACTGAAGCTTTCTTT
>.|TRBV20-1|TRBJ2-2|TRBD2
CSAVSGGVQTGELFF
TGCAGTGCAGTCAGTGGGGGGGTACAGACCGGGGAGCTGTTTTTT
>few|TRBV12-3/TRBV12-4|TRBJ1-5|.
CASSFAPQPQHF
TGTGCCAGCAGTTTCGCACCTCAGCCCCAGCATTTT
>.|TRBV7-2|TRBJ1-4|.
CASSPNPRGGEKLFF
TGTGCCAGCAGCCCAAACCCGCGAGGGGGGGAAAAACTGTTTTTT
>.|TRBV20-1|TRBJ1-4|.
CSAAQTNEKLFF
TGCAGTGCCGCCCAGACTAATGAAAAACTGTTTTTT
>few|TRBV6-6|TRBJ1-4|TRBD1
CASSYRTGLATNEKLFF
TGTGCCAGCAGTTACCGGACAGGGTTGGCAACTAATGAAAAACTGTTTTTT
>few|TRBV4-2|TRBJ1-5|TRBD1
CASSQRTGGMGQPQHF
TGTGCCAGCAGCCAGCGGACAGGGGGCATGGGTCAGCCCCAGCATTTT
>many|TRBV7-6|TRBJ1-4|.
CASSLVGEKLFF
TGTGCCAGCAGCTTGGTCGGGGAAAAACTGTTTTTT
>few|TRBV5-6|TRBJ2-3|.
CASSLDFGLTTDTQYF
TGTGCCAGCAGCCTGGATTTCGGCCTCACCACAGATACGCAGTATTTT
>.|TRBV28|TRBJ1-6|.
CASSSQESSPLHF
TGTGCCAGCAGCTCACAGGAGAGTTCACCCCTCCACTTT
>many|TRBV7-3|TRBJ2-2|.
CARPTIPAGELFF
TGTGCCAGGCCGACCATCCCGGCCGGGGAGCTGTTTTTT
>few|TRBV20-1|TRBJ1-5|.
CSARIGGSNQPQHF
TGCAGTGCTAGAATAGGGGGTTCCAATCAGCCCCAGCATTTT
>.|TRBV5-4|TRBJ2-5|TRBD2
CASSLTGTSGSRGETQYF
TGTGCCAGCAGCTTGACCGGGACTAGCGGGAGTAGGGGAGAGACCCAGTACTTC
>.|TRBV6-1|TRBJ2-7|TRBD2
CASSKPRLAGSYEQYF
TGTGCCAGCAGTAAGCCCCGGCTAGCGGGCTCCTACGAGCAGTACTTC
>many|TRBV20-1|TRBJ2-1|.
CSAREGLAYNEQFF
TGCAGTGCTAGAGAGGGTCTTGCTTACAATGAGCAGTTCTTC
>few|TRBV5-6|TRBJ2-5|TRBD2
CASSALSGSGETQYF
TGTGCCAGCAGCGCCCTTAGCGGGAGTGGCGAGACCCAGTACTTC
>few|TRBV9|TRBJ1-2|.
CASSARQKAHGYTF
TGTGCCAGCAGCGCCCGACAGAAAGCCCATGGCTACACCTTC
>many|TRBV15|TRBJ2-1|.
CATSRAGVGEQFF
TGTGCCACCAGCAGAGCAGGGGTGGGTGAGCAGTTCTTC
>.|TRBV19|TRBJ2-7|TRBD2
CASTPNAGGSYEQYF
TGTGCCAGTACCCCAAATGCGGGAGGATCCTACGAGCAGTACTTC
>.|TRBV6-1|TRBJ1-1|TRBD1
CASSRGQVLEAFF
TGTGCCAGCAGCCGCGGACAGGTCCTTGAAGCTTTCTTT